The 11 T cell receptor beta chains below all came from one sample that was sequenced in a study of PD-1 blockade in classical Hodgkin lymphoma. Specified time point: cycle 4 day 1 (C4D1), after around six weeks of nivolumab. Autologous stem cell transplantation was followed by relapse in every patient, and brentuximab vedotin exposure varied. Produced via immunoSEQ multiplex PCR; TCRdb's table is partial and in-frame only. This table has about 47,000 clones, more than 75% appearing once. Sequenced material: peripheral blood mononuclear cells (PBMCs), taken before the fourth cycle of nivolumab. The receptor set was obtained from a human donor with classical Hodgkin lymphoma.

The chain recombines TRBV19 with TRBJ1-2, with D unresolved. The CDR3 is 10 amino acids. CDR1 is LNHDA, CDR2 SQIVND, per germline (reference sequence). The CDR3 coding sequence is TGTGGGGCAGGAACCTATGGCTACACCTTC. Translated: CGAGTYGYTF.

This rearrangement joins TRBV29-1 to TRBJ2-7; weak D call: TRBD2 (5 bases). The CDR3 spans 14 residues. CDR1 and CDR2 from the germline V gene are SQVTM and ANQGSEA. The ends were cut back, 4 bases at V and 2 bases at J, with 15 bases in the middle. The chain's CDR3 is CSVARGWETYEQYF. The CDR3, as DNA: TGCAGCGTTGCTCGGGGTTGGGAGACCTACGAGCAGTACTTC.

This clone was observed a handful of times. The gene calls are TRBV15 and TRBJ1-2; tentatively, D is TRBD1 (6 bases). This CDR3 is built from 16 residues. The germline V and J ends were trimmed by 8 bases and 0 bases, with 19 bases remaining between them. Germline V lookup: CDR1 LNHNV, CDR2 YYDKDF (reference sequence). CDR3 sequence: CATEDGGETPNYGYTF. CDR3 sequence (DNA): TGTGCCACCGAAGATGGGGGCGAGACACCTAACTATGGCTACACCTTC.

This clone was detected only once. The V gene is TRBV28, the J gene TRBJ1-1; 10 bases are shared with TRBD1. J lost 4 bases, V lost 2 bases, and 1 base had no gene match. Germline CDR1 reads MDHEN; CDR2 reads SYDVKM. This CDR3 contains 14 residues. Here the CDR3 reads CASSLRTGGTEAFF. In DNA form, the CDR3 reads TGTGCCAGCAGTTTAAGGACAGGGGGCACTGAAGCTTTCTTT.

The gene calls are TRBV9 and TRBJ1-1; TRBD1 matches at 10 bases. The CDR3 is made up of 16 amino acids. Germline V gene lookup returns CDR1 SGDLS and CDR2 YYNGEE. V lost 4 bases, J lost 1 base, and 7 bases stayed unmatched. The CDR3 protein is CASSPMRTGGNTEAFF. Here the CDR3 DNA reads TGTGCCAGCAGCCCAATGAGGACAGGGGGGAACACTGAAGCTTTCTTT.

The chain's CDR3 is CASSPVGQGNTEAFF. CDR3 in DNA: TGTGCCAGCAGCCCAGTCGGACAGGGGAACACTGAAGCTTTCTTT. The V gene is TRBV14, the J gene TRBJ1-1; 8 nucleotides align to TRBD1. This CDR3 is built from 15 residues. Unmatched junction bases numbered 5, after V lost 4 bases and J lost 1 base. Germline CDR1 SGHDN, CDR2 FVKESK.

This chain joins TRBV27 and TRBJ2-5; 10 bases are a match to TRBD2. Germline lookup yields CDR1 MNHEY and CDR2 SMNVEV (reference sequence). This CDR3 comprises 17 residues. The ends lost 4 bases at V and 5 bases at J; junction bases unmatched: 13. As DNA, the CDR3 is TGTGCCAGCAGTTGGGGCCAGCGGGGGGGGGAGAAGGAGACCCAGTACTTC. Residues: CASSWGQRGGEKETQYF.

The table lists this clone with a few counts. The CDR3 DNA reads TGCGCCAGCAGCATTCGGACAGGGGGCACAGAGACCCAGTACTTC. This translates into CASSIRTGGTETQYF. This chain uses TRBV5-1 with TRBJ2-5, with TRBD1 matching over 11 bases. The germline V gene has CDR1 SGHRS and CDR2 YFSETQ. V gave up 4 bases and J gave up 4 bases; unmatched junction bases: 6. The CDR3 is 15 residues long. The full variable domain, its missing parts supplied by reference TRBV5-1 and TRBJ2-5, is KAGVTQTPRYLIKTRGQQVTLSCSPISGHRSVSWYQQTPGQGLQFLFEYFSETQRNKGNFPGRFSGRQFSNSRSEMNVSTLELGDSALYLCASSIRTGGTETQYFGPGTRLLVL.

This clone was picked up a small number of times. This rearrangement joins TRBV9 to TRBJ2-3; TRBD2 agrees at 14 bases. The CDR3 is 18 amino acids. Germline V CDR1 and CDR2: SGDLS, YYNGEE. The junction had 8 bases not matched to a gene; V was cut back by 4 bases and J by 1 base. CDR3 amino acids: CASSPSGTSGGRTDTQYF. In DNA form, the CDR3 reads TGTGCCAGCAGCCCCAGTGGGACTAGCGGGGGCCGCACAGATACGCAGTATTTT.

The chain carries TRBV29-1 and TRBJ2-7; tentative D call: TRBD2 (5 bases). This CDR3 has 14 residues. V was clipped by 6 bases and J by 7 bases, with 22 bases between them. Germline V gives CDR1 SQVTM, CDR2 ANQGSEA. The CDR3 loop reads CSVAGTIRFGEQYF. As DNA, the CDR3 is TGCAGCGTGGCGGGCACCATCCGTTTCGGAGAGCAGTACTTC.

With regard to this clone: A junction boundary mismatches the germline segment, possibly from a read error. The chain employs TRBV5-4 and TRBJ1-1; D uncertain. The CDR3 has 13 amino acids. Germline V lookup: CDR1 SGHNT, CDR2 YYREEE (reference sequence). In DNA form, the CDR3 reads TGTGCCAGCAGGTTGGAGATGAACACTGAAGCTTTCTTT. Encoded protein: CASRLEMNTEAFF.